This TCR beta chain appears in the sequencing data of a study of cytomegalovirus exposure and HLA in healthy donors. Concerning this clone: Antigen specificity is unknown.

Study-wide findings and caveats: Across donors, sequencing depth was assumed by presence/absence analyses to be roughly uniform. Most TCR sequences proved rare, with some public TCRs found in many donors.

PCR employed 60 Vbeta and 13 Jbeta primers. The data were produced by immunoSEQ multiplex PCR, yet TCRdb's version contains in-frame clones alone and is incomplete. The table has roughly 120,000 clones, around 70% seen once. Healthy individuals who donated bone marrow served as the donors. CDR1 and CDR2 (germline): SGHTA, FQGNSA. The CDR3 totals 14 residues. V lost 2 bases and J lost 0, with 6 bases in between. The chain recombines TRBV7-2 with TRBJ2-3, with D perhaps matching TRBD2 (5 bases). Sequencing input: PBMCs. The receptor comes from a man aged 25 to 40 in good health and CMV-seropositive. The CDR3 DNA reads TGTGCCAGCAGCTTACGGGGAAGCACAGATACGCAGTATTTT. Amino acids: CASSLRGSTDTQYF.